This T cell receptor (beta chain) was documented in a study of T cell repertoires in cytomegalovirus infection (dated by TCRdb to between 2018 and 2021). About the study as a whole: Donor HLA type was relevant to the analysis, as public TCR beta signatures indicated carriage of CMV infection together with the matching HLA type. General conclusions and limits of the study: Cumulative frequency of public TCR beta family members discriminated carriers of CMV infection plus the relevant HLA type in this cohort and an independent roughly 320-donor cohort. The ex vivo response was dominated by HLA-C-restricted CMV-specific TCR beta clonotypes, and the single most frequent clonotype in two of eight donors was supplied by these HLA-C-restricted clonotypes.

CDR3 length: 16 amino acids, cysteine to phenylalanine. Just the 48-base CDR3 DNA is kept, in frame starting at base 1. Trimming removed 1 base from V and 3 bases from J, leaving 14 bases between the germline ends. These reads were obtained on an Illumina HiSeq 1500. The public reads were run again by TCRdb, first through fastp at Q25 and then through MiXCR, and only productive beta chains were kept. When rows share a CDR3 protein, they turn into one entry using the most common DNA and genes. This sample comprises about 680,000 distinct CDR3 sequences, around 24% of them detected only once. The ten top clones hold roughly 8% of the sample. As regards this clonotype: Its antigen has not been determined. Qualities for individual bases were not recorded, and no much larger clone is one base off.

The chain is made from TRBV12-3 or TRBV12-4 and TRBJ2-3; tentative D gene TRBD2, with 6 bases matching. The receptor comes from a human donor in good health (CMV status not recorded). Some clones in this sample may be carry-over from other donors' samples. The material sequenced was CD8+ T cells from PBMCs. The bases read TGTGCCAGCAGTTTAGGGGTTAGCGGTCGGACAGATACGCAGTATTTT. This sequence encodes CASSLGVSGRTDTQYF.